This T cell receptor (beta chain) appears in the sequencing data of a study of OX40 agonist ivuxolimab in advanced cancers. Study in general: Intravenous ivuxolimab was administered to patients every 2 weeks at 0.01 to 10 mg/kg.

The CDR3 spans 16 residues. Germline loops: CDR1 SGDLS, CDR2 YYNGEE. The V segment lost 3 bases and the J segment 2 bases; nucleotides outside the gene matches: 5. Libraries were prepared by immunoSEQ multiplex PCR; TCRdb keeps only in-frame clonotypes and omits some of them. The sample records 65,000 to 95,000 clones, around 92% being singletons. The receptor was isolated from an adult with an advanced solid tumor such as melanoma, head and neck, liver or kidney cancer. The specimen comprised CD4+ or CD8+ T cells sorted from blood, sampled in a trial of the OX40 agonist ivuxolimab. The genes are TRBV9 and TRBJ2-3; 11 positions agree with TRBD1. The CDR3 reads CASSAGTGGLTDTQYF. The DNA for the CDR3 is TGTGCCAGCAGCGCGGGGACAGGGGGACTCACAGATACGCAGTATTTT.